These 30 T cell receptor beta chains originate from one sample sequenced in a study of identical twins (dated by TCRdb to about 2016). The library was prepared using 5' RACE. Sequencing took place on an Illumina HiSeq 2000. Using fastp at Q25 and MiXCR, TCRdb reprocessed the public reads and kept productive beta chains. Rows with one shared CDR3 protein collapse into an entry with the most common genes and DNA. The sample includes around 370,000 distinct CDR3 sequences, with 8.5% to 10% observed a single time. In total, the top ten clones hold more than 8% of the sample. Source material: naive T cells sorted from blood. This specimen's cell subset or site label, per the study, means: cells isolated with a human naive T-cell isolation kit. The receptors were gathered from a woman aged 45 to 65 in good health.

Only a few counts were recorded for this clonotype. V gene TRBV24-1 combines with J gene TRBJ2-5; TRBD2 agrees at 11 bases. CDR1 KGHDR and CDR2 SFDVKD come from the germline V gene. The trim removed 4 bases at V and 6 bases at J, leaving 9 bases unmatched. This CDR3 contains 16 residues. CDR3 sequence reads: CATSDPGLADPKTQYF. The DNA of the CDR3 is TGTGCCACCAGTGACCCGGGACTAGCGGACCCAAAGACCCAGTACTTC.

This clonotype was counted only a few times. This chain connects TRBV5-1 to TRBJ2-3; TRBD1 might be the D (5 bases). This CDR3 spans 16 amino acids. Germline CDR1 is SGHRS and CDR2 is YFSETQ. The V gene lost 0 bases and the J gene lost 2 bases, with 13 bases spanning the gap. CDR3 sequence (DNA): TGCGCCAGCAGCTTGGAAGGGGCCGGACCCACAGATACGCAGTATTTT. The encoded protein is CASSLEGAGPTDTQYF.

In this sample, this clonotype turned up a few times. The rearrangement joins TRBV11-2 to TRBJ2-2, with 10 bases that match TRBD1. J was trimmed by 4 bases and V by 5 bases; bases with no gene match: 7. There are 16 residues in the CDR3. CDR1 and CDR2 (germline): SGHAT, FQNNGV. CDR3 residues: CASSHDRGQSTGELFF. As DNA, the CDR3 is TGTGCCAGCAGCCATGACAGGGGGCAAAGCACCGGGGAGCTGTTTTTT. The whole variable domain, filled in from reference TRBV11-2 and TRBJ2-2, reads EAGVAQSPRYKIIEKRQSVAFWCNPISGHATLYWYQQILGQGPKLLIQFQNNGVVDDSQLPKDRFSAERLKGVDSTLKIQPAKLEDSAVYLCASSHDRGQSTGELFFGEGSRLTVL.

This clonotype was seen many times. The rearrangement joins TRBV7-8 to TRBJ2-1; no definite D call. The CDR3 extends over 13 amino acids. Germline V gene data show CDR1 as SGHVS and CDR2 as FQNEAQ. V was pared by 5 bases and J by 5 bases, with 10 bases between. The CDR3, as DNA: TGTGCCAGCAGCCCCTCTCTTGACAATGAGCAGTTCTTC. Protein sequence: CASSPSLDNEQFF.

The CDR3 reads CASRPGTEYQETQYF. CDR3 nucleotide sequence: TGTGCCAGCCGCCCTGGGACAGAGTACCAAGAGACCCAGTACTTC. The chain employs TRBV27 and TRBJ2-5, with 7 bases identical to TRBD1. Trimming at V came to 8 bases and at J to 0 bases, leaving 9 bases not matched to a gene. The CDR3 is 15 residues long. Germline-derived CDR1 and CDR2 are MNHEY and SMNVEV (reference sequence).

This chain links TRBV5-1 with TRBJ1-5; TRBD1 might be the D (6 bases). The CDR3 has 13 residues. Germline V lookup: CDR1 SGHRS, CDR2 YFSETQ. V shed 4 bases and J shed 8 bases, with 13 bases lying between them. CDR3 sequence (DNA): TGCGCCAGCAGCCCGAGGGAGGGGGAGCCCCAGCATTTT. Translated, it gives CASSPREGEPQHF.

The sample holds many counts of this clonotype. This chain links TRBV25-1 with TRBJ1-5; D possibly corresponds to TRBD1 (6 bases). V dropped 4 bases and J dropped 7 bases, with 17 bases sitting between them. CDR3 length: 15 amino acids. The germline V gene encodes CDR1 MGHDK and CDR2 SYGVNS. DNA of the CDR3: TGTGCCAGCAGTGCCGCGACAGGAGTAGGGCAGCCCCAGCATTTT. Translating it yields CASSAATGVGQPQHF.

The V gene is TRBV20-1, the J gene TRBJ2-1; D tentatively reads TRBD1 or TRBD2 (6 bases each). The CDR3 runs 14 residues. Germline CDR1 and CDR2: DFQATT and SNEGSKA (reference sequence). Here the CDR3 reads CSALVGGLYNEQFF. The DNA of the CDR3 is TGCAGCGCTCTAGTGGGGGGCCTCTACAATGAGCAGTTCTTC.

This clonotype was seen many times. The chain uses TRBV12-3 or TRBV12-4 and TRBJ2-7; maybe TRBD2 (7 bases). The V end was cut by 3 bases, the J end by 7 bases, with 13 bases between. CDR3 length: 13 residues. The DNA of the CDR3 is TGTGCCAGCAGTTTGGGGGGGCCGGGAGAGCAGTACTTC. Its protein is CASSLGGPGEQYF.

Ten or more counts support this clonotype. The CDR3 coding sequence is TGTGCCAGCAGCCACCCCGCCCGGACTACCAATGAGCAGTTCTTC. Protein sequence: CASSHPARTTNEQFF. The chain uses TRBV7-9 and TRBJ2-1, with D perhaps TRBD2 (6 bases). Trimming pared 5 bases from V and 6 bases from J, leaving 17 bases between. CDR3 length: 15 amino acids. Per the germline V gene, CDR1 is SEHNR and CDR2 is FQNEAQ (reference sequence).

The chain is built from TRBV7-6 and TRBJ2-3; a possible D gene is TRBD1 (6 bases). This CDR3 is built from 16 residues. Germline lookup yields CDR1 SGHVS and CDR2 FNYEAQ. With 4 bases removed from V and 2 bases from J, the gap between germline ends came to 16 bases. CDR3 sequence (DNA): TGTGCCAGCAGCTACTCGTTGACAGGTTACACAGATACGCAGTATTTT. Its protein product is CASSYSLTGYTDTQYF. Filled out from reference TRBV7-6 and TRBJ2-3, the complete variable domain reads GAGVSQSPRYKVTKRGQDVALRCDPISGHVSLYWYRQALGQGPEFLTYFNYEAQQDKSGLPNDRFSAERPEGSISTLTIQRTEQRDSAMYRCASSYSLTGYTDTQYFGPGTRLTVL.

The chain recombines TRBV29-1 with TRBJ2-5; D gene ambiguous. This CDR3 contains 12 residues. Trimming removed 4 bases at V and 4 bases at J, with 10 bases between. Germline V gene lookup returns CDR1 SQVTM and CDR2 ANQGSEA. For the CDR3, the DNA is TGCAGCGTTGTATCCAGGACAGAGACCCAGTACTTC. Its translation is CSVVSRTETQYF. Filled out from reference TRBV29-1 and TRBJ2-5, the complete variable domain reads SAVISQKPSRDICQRGTSLTIQCQVDSQVTMMFWYRQQPGQSLTLIATANQGSEATYESGFVIDKFPISRPNLTFSTLTVSNMSPEDSSIYLCSVVSRTETQYFGPGTRLLVL.

This clonotype was seen ten or more times. The genes are TRBV5-1 and TRBJ2-1; possibly TRBD1 for D (6 bases). V was cut by 0 bases and J by 6 bases, with 16 bases left in between. Germline CDR1 SGHRS, CDR2 YFSETQ. CDR3 length equals 16 residues. The DNA for the CDR3 is TGCGCCAGCAGCTTGGCCGGGCCGAAACAGGGCAATGAGCAGTTCTTC. Protein sequence: CASSLAGPKQGNEQFF.

A few counts support this clonotype. The V gene is TRBV7-9, the J gene TRBJ2-1, with 9 bases aligning to TRBD2. The CDR3 loop spans 20 amino acids. J gave up 0 bases and V 5 bases, and 17 bases lay outside the gene matches. Germline V gene data show CDR1 as SEHNR and CDR2 as FQNEAQ (reference sequence). The CDR3 loop is CASSPLALLAGPFSYNEQFF. The CDR3 DNA is TGTGCCAGCAGCCCACTCGCCCTACTAGCGGGCCCCTTCTCCTACAATGAGCAGTTCTTC.

In its sample, this clonotype was seen many times. This chain joins TRBV12-3 or TRBV12-4 and TRBJ2-1, with D unclear. V was shortened by 2 bases and J by 3 bases, with 2 bases between the two germline ends. The CDR3 covers 12 residues. CDR3: CASSLIYNEQFF. DNA for the CDR3: TGTGCCAGCAGTTTAATCTACAATGAGCAGTTCTTC.

At least ten counts were recorded for this clonotype. The chain uses TRBV20-1 and TRBJ2-1, with a weak D call TRBD2 (5 bases). Germline CDR1 DFQATT, CDR2 SNEGSKA (reference sequence). The CDR3 length is 11 residues. The V end lost 6 bases, the J end lost 9 bases, and 12 bases lay between the germline ends. DNA of the CDR3: TGCAGTGCGCCCGGGAAAAGTGAGCAGTTCTTC. This translates into CSAPGKSEQFF.

The sample holds a few counts of this clonotype. This chain links TRBV5-5 with TRBJ2-2; 11 positions agree with TRBD2. V lost 5 bases and J lost 4; bases outside the gene matches: 4. This CDR3 has 15 amino acids. CDR1 and CDR2 (germline): SGHKS, YYEKEE (reference sequence). The CDR3 reads CASRYSGRATGELFF. The CDR3 coding sequence is TGTGCCAGCAGATATAGCGGGAGGGCCACCGGGGAGCTGTTTTTT.

In its sample, this clonotype was seen a few times. The V call is TRBV29-1, the J call TRBJ2-5; D ambiguous. The germline V and J ends were trimmed by 4 bases and 2 bases, with 8 bases remaining between them. Germline CDR1 SQVTM, CDR2 ANQGSEA. This CDR3 has 12 amino acids. The CDR3 sequence: CSVAAVQETQYF. The CDR3 nucleotides read TGCAGCGTTGCCGCAGTACAAGAGACCCAGTACTTC. Filled out from reference TRBV29-1 and TRBJ2-5, the complete variable domain reads SAVISQKPSRDICQRGTSLTIQCQVDSQVTMMFWYRQQPGQSLTLIATANQGSEATYESGFVIDKFPISRPNLTFSTLTVSNMSPEDSSIYLCSVAAVQETQYFGPGTRLLVL.

This clonotype was counted many times. The chain joins TRBV7-6 to TRBJ1-2; possible D gene TRBD1, 5 bases. The germline V gene has CDR1 SGHVS and CDR2 FNYEAQ. This CDR3 comprises 13 residues. The germline V and J ends were trimmed by 4 bases and 7 bases, with 13 bases remaining between them. The CDR3 loop is CASSSGGGTGYTF. CDR3 sequence (DNA): TGTGCCAGCAGCTCTGGGGGGGGGACTGGCTACACCTTC.

This clonotype was observed a handful of times. The chain uses TRBV6-6 and TRBJ2-7; TRBD1 might be the D (5 bases). The germline V gene encodes CDR1 MNHNY and CDR2 SVGAGI (reference sequence). Trimming stripped 5 bases from V and 2 bases from J, with 16 bases between. This CDR3 is built from 15 residues. The CDR3 DNA sequence: TGTGCCAGCAGTCCTAGAGTGGACACCACCTACGAGCAGTACTTC. Amino acid sequence: CASSPRVDTTYEQYF.

This clonotype was counted only a few times. CDR3 residues: CSVALVAGETQYF. The CDR3 region has the DNA TGCAGCGTCGCCCTGGTGGCGGGAGAGACCCAGTACTTC. The chain has TRBV29-1 and TRBJ2-5; tentative D call: TRBD2 (5 bases). The CDR3 is 13 amino acids. V was pared by 6 bases and J by 4 bases, with 15 bases between. Germline assignment: CDR1 SQVTM and CDR2 ANQGSEA.

The chain is built from TRBV4-1 and TRBJ1-4; D ambiguous. The CDR3 extends over 14 amino acids. V lost 1 base and J 13 bases, leaving 16 bases between the germline ends. CDR1 and CDR2 from the germline V gene are MGHRA and YSYEKL. The chain's CDR3 is CASSQAERSRGLFF. DNA for the CDR3: TGCGCCAGCAGCCAAGCGGAACGCTCGCGGGGACTGTTTTTT.

This clonotype was seen more than once but under ten times. The chain recombines TRBV4-1 with TRBJ1-1; D not certain. CDR3 length: 14 residues. Germline CDR1 is MGHRA and CDR2 is YSYEKL. V was pared by 1 base and J by 0 bases, with 6 bases between. This CDR3 is CASSQAGVNTEAFF. In DNA, the CDR3 is TGCGCCAGCAGCCAAGCAGGAGTGAACACTGAAGCTTTCTTT.

V gene TRBV20-1 combines with J gene TRBJ2-5, with D maybe TRBD1 (7 bases). Between the trimmed V and J ends, which lost 3 bases and 7 bases, there was a span of 18 bases. The CDR3 consists of 14 residues. The germline V gene has CDR1 DFQATT and CDR2 SNEGSKA (reference sequence). CDR3 residues: CSASTSDRRGTQYF. The CDR3 nucleotides read TGCAGTGCTAGCACCTCGGACAGGAGGGGGACCCAGTACTTC.

In regard to this clonotype: A read error may explain this, as a much larger clone is one base away. The chain recombines TRBV5-1 with TRBJ2-7; D remains unclear. The length of the CDR3 is 13 residues. With 7 bases removed from V and 1 base from J, the gap between germline ends came to 12 bases. CDR1 and CDR2 (germline): SGHRS, YFSETQ. CDR3 nucleotides: TGCGCCAGCGGCCCGCCCTCATCCTACGAGCAGTACTTC. It translates to CASGPPSSYEQYF.

There are a few counts of this clonotype. The chain employs TRBV2 and TRBJ2-7, with TRBD2 identical over 7 bases. This CDR3 region has 14 residues. The germline gives CDR1 SNHLY, CDR2 FYNNEI. Trimming took 4 bases from V and 2 from J; bases not matched to a gene: 5. CDR3 DNA: TGTGCCAGCAGTGGGACTAGAGAAACCTACGAGCAGTACGTC. Protein product: CASSGTRETYEQYV.

Ten or more counts support this clonotype. This chain links TRBV12-3 or TRBV12-4 with TRBJ1-5, with TRBD1 matching 7 bases. The V gene end was trimmed by 5 bases and the J gene end by 1 base; junction bases not matched to a gene: 8. The CDR3 totals 16 residues. CDR3 region: CASSKTGQRSNQPQHF. In DNA, the CDR3 is TGTGCCAGCAGTAAAACGGGACAGAGGAGCAATCAGCCCCAGCATTTT.

There are a few counts of this clonotype. The chain recombines TRBV6-6 with TRBJ2-5; 14 nucleotides align to TRBD2. The CDR3 has 18 amino acids. V was clipped by 6 bases and J by 2 bases; unmatched bases: 11. Germline lookup yields CDR1 MNHNY and CDR2 SVGAGI (reference sequence). CDR3 sequence: CASRGTSGGTTRQETQYF. The CDR3 DNA reads TGTGCCAGCAGAGGGACTAGCGGGGGAACCACGAGACAAGAGACCCAGTACTTC.

This clonotype was observed a few times. The chain joins TRBV5-1 to TRBJ2-1, with D hard to call. This CDR3 has 12 residues. The V gene's germline CDR1 is SGHRS and CDR2 YFSETQ. V was shortened by 5 bases and J by 5 bases, with 8 bases between the two germline ends. DNA for the CDR3: TGCGCCAGCAGTTTTGTGGACAATGAGCAGTTCTTC. Translation gives CASSFVDNEQFF.

This clonotype showed up just a few times. The chain links TRBV20-1 to TRBJ1-5; D uncertain. This CDR3 region has 16 residues. CDR1 is DFQATT and CDR2 is SNEGSKA in the germline V gene (reference sequence). The V end lost 2 bases, the J end lost 5 bases, and 19 bases lay between the germline ends. This chain's CDR3 is CSARTGTFGVDQPQHF. As DNA, the CDR3 is TGCAGTGCTAGAACGGGAACCTTCGGAGTGGATCAGCCCCAGCATTTT.